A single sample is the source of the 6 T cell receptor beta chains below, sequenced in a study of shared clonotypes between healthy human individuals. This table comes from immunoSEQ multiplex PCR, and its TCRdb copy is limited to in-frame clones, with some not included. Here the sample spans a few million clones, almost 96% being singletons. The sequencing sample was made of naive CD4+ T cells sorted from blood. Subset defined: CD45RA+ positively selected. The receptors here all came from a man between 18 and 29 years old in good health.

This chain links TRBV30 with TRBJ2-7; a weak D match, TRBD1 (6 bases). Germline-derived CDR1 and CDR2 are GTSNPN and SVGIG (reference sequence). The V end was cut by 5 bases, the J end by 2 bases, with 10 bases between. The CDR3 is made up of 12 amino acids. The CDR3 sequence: CAWYRVPYEQYF. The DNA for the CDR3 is TGTGCCTGGTACAGGGTACCCTACGAGCAGTACTTC.

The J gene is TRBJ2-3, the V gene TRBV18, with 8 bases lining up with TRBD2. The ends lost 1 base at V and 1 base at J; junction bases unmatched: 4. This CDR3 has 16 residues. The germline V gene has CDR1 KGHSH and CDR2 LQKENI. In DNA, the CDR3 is TGTGCCAGCTCACCACTACTAGCGGTACGCACAGATACGCAGTATTTT. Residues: CASSPLLAVRTDTQYF.

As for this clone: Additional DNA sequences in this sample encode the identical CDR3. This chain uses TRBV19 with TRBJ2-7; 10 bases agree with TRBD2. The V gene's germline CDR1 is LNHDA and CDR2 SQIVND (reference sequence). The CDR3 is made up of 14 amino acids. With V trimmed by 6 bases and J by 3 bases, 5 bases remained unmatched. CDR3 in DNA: TGTGCCAGTAGCCGGACTAGCGGATTCTACGAGCAGTACTTC. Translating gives CASSRTSGFYEQYF.

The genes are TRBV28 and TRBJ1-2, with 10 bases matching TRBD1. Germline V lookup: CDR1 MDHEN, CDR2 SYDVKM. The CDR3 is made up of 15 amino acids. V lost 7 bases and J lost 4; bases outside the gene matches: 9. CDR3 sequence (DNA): TGTGCCAGCACCTTTCGGGACAGGGGCTTCTATGGCTACACCTTC. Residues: CASTFRDRGFYGYTF.

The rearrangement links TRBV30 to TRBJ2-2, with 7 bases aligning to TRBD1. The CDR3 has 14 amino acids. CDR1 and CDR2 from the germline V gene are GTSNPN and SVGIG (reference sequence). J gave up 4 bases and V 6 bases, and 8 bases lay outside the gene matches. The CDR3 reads CACGQEAFTGELFF. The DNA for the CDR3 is TGTGCCTGTGGACAGGAGGCTTTCACCGGGGAGCTGTTTTTT.

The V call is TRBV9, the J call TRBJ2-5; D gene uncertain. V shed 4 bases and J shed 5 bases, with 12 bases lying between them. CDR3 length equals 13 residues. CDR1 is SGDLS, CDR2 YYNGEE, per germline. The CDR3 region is CASSSAATETQYF. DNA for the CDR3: TGTGCCAGCAGCTCGGCGGCTACCGAGACCCAGTACTTC.